This TCR beta chain is drawn from a study of cytotoxic CD8 clonotypes in ibrutinib-treated CLL. Study at large: Across the patients, 10 to 11 were relapsed/refractory, about 15 treatment-naive and about 17 IGHV unmutated.

CDR1 is SGHRS and CDR2 is YFSETQ in the germline V gene. The CDR3 has 14 amino acids. With 4 bases clipped from V and 4 bases from J, the junction kept 6 bases outside the gene matches. Libraries were prepared by immunoSEQ multiplex PCR; TCRdb keeps only in-frame clonotypes and omits some of them. Altogether some 93,000 clones are present, approximately 78% being singletons, with the ten largest covering approximately 30%. The study, taken as a whole, reports: Baseline-level clonality went beyond age-matched healthy donors and moved in step with circulating CD8+ T-cell counts. Clonality showed a rise at ibrutinib response that reversed toward baseline at progression.

To note about this clone: Its antigen is undetermined.

The sequenced sample was PBMCs, obtained after 12 months of ibrutinib treatment. The TCR originated in a human donor with chronic lymphocytic leukemia. The chain combines TRBV5-1 with TRBJ1-2; 8 bases are a match to TRBD1. This CDR3 is CASSPDRVGYGYTF. DNA of the CDR3: TGCGCCAGCAGCCCGGACAGGGTGGGCTATGGCTACACCTTC.